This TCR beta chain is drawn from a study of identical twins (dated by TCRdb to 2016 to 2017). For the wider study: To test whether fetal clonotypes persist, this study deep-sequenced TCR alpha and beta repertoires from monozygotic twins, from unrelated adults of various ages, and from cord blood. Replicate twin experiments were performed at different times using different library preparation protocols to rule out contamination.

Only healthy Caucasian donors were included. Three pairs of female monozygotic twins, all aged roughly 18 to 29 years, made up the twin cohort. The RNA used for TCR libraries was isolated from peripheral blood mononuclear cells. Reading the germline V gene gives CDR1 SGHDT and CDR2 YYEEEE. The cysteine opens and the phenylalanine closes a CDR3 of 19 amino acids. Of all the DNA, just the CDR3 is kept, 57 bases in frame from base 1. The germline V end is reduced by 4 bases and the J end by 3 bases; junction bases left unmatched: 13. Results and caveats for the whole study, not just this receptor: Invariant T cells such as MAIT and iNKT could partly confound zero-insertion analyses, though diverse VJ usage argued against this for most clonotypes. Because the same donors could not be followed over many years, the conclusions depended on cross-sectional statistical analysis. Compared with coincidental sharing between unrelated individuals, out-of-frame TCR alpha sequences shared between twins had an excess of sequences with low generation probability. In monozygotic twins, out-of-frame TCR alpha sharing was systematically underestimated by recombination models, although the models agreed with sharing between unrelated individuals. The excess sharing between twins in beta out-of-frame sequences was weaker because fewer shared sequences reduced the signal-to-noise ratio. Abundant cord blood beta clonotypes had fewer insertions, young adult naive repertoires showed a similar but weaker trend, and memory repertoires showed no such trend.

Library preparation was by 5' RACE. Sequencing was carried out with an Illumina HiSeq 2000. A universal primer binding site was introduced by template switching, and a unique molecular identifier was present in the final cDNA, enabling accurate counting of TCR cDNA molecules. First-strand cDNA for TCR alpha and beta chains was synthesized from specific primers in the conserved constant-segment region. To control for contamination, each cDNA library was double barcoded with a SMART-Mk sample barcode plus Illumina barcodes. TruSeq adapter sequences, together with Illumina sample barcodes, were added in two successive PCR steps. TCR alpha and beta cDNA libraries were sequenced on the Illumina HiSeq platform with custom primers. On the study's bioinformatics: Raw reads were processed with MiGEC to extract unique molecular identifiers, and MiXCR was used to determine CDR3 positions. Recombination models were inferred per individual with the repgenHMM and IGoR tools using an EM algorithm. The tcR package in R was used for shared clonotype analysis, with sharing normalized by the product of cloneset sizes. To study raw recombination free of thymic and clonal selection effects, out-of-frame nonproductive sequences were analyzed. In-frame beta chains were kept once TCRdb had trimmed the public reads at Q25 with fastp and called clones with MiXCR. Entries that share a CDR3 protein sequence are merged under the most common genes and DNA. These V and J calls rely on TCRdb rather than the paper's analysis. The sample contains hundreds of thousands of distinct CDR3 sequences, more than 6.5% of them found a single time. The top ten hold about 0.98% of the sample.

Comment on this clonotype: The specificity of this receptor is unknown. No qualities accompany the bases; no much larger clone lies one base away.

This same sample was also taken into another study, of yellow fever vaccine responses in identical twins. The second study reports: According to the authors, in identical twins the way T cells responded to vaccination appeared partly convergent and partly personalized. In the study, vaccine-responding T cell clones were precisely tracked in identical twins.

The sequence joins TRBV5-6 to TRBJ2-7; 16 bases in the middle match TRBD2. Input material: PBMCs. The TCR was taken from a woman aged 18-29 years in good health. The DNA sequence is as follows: TGTGCCAGCAGCCCATCTACCGGGACTAGCGGGAGGGCCTTCTACGAGCAGTACTTC. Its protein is CASSPSTGTSGRAFYEQYF.